Listed below are T cell receptor beta chains from one sample, sequenced in a study of metastatic and nonmetastatic thyroid tumors. TCRdb re-processed the PCR reads through MiXCR. The data hold around 23,000 clones, with approximately 20% observed a single time. The sequenced sample was blood. The receptors shown here come from a female donor with papillary thyroid cancer or a benign thyroid nodule (not recorded which). Some clones in this sample may be carry-over from other donors' samples. Each CDR3 is given with its conserved first and last residue. Each record gives: J gene, V gene, D gene, clone size, CDR3 DNA, CDR3 protein. D genes are given only for firm matches. Clone size is given for some rows only: seen once, a few or many times, or a class if the clone is expanded.

TRBJ2-2 | TRBV7-2 | TRBD1 | - | TGTGCCAGCAGCGCGACCGGGACAGGGACGAGGGAGCTGTTTTTT | CASSATGTGTRELFF
TRBJ2-1 | TRBV20-1 | - | many | TGCAGTGCAGTCCGTGACAATGAGCAGTTCTTC | CSAVRDNEQFF
TRBJ1-1 | TRBV5-6 | TRBD1 | once | TGTGCCATCAGCACCCGTGACAGGGGTCCTGAAGCTTTCTTT | CAISTRDRGPEAFF
TRBJ2-3 | TRBV5-6 | - | many | TGTGCCAGCAGCGCTGGGGTAGCGACAGATACGCAGTATTTT | CASSAGVATDTQYF
TRBJ1-2 | TRBV7-2 | - | medium-sized | TGTGCCAGCAGCTTGCGGGGGGGCTACACCTTC | CASSLRGGYTF
TRBJ1-1 | TRBV18 | - | - | TGTGCCAGCTCCTCGGACGGGAACACTGAAGCTTTCTTT | CASSSDGNTEAFF
TRBJ1-2 | TRBV7-2 | - | many | TGTGCCAGCAGCTTAATGCGGGCCGGGAACTATGGCTACACCTTC | CASSLMRAGNYGYTF
TRBJ2-7 | TRBV7-2 | - | - | TGTGCCAGCAGCTTAGACAGGAGCAACCCCTACGAGCAGTACTTC | CASSLDRSNPYEQYF
TRBJ2-7 | TRBV20-1 | - | - | TGCAGTGCTAGAGCGGGGGGTAGGGGGCACTACGAGCAGTACTTC | CSARAGGRGHYEQYF
TRBJ1-1 | TRBV30 | - | many | TGTGCCTGGAGTGGGACGCTGAACACTGAAGCTTTCTTT | CAWSGTLNTEAFF
TRBJ2-1 | TRBV28 | - | many | TGTGCCAGCAGTCGGGAGATCCAATGGGAGCAGTTCTTC | CASSREIQWEQFF
TRBJ1-6 | TRBV6-1 | - | many | TGTGCCAGCTCCAGGGGCGCCCCAAATTCACCCCTCCACTTT | CASSRGAPNSPLHF
TRBJ2-7 | TRBV26 | - | few | TGTGCCAGCAGCCGCGGTGGGGGACAGGGTAACTACGAGCAGTACTTC | CASSRGGGQGNYEQYF
TRBJ1-2 | TRBV11-2 | - | - | TGTGCCAGCATCCCGATAGGGGTGGACTATGGCTACACCTTC | CASIPIGVDYGYTF
TRBJ2-2 | TRBV6-2/TRBV6-3 | - | - | TGTGCCACCGTGGGTCGGCCGAACACCGGGGAGCTGTTTTTT | CATVGRPNTGELFF
TRBJ2-2 | TRBV7-3 | - | many | TGTGCCAGCAGCTTTAACGGACCCACCACGGGGGAGCTGTTTTTT | CASSFNGPTTGELFF
TRBJ2-1 | TRBV11-2 | - | - | TGTGCCAGCACCCCGGGACTCTACAATGAGCAGTTCTTC | CASTPGLYNEQFF
TRBJ2-3 | TRBV11-2 | TRBD2 | - | TGTGCCAGCAGCTTAGATCTTGGGACTAGTCCCGCAGATACGCAGTATTTT | CASSLDLGTSPADTQYF
TRBJ1-1 | TRBV7-9 | - | few | TGTGCCAGCAGCTTAGGGGGTAAGGGAGCTTTCTTT | CASSLGGKGAFF
TRBJ1-5 | TRBV27 | TRBD1 | medium-sized | TGTGCCAGCAGTTTGTCAGGGGGACAGCCCCAGCATTTT | CASSLSGGQPQHF
TRBJ1-6 | TRBV25-1 | - | medium-sized | TGTGCCAGCAGTGCTGGGGCAAGGTATAATTCACCCCTCCACTTT | CASSAGARYNSPLHF
TRBJ1-4 | TRBV7-9 | TRBD1 | - | TGTGCCAGCAGCCCTAATCAGGGGGCGGTTAATGAAAAACTGTTTTTT | CASSPNQGAVNEKLFF
TRBJ2-3 | TRBV5-1 | - | many | TGCGCCAGCGAACTAGCAGGGGGCACAGATACGCAGTATTTT | CASELAGGTDTQYF
TRBJ2-1 | TRBV9 | - | many | TGTGCCAGCAGCCGGACTTCCTACAATGAGCAGTTCTTC | CASSRTSYNEQFF
TRBJ2-7 | TRBV15 | - | medium-sized | TGTGCCACCAGCAGAGATTCGGTCTACGAGCAGTACTTC | CATSRDSVYEQYF
TRBJ2-7 | TRBV4-2 | - | medium-sized | TGTGCCAGCAGCCAAGACCGCAGCAGCTCCTACGAGCAGTACTTC | CASSQDRSSSYEQYF
TRBJ2-2 | TRBV6-2/TRBV6-3 | - | medium-sized | TGTGCCAGCAGTTACGGGACACACACCGGGGAGCTGTTTTTT | CASSYGTHTGELFF
TRBJ2-7 | TRBV4-3 | - | once | TGCGCCAGCAGACAGATGTACTTTAGGGGGAGGGGCTCCTACGAGCAGTACTTC | CASRQMYFRGRGSYEQYF
TRBJ2-3 | TRBV11-1 | - | many | TGTGCCAGCAGCCCCCACCACGGCTCCCAAAGCGATACGCAGTATTTT | CASSPHHGSQSDTQYF
TRBJ2-2 | TRBV11-2 | TRBD2 | many | TGTGCCAGCACCGATTCAGGCCTAGCGGGAGCCCTCGGGGAGCTGTTTTTT | CASTDSGLAGALGELFF
TRBJ2-2 | TRBV24-1 | TRBD1 | - | TGTGCCACCAGTGAGGTCGGGACAGGGTCCTCCCGGGAGCTGTTTTTT | CATSEVGTGSSRELFF
TRBJ1-5 | TRBV28 | - | many | TGTGCCAGCAGTTTAGACCGGGGGGGGGGGCAGCCCCAGCATTTT | CASSLDRGGGQPQHF
TRBJ1-4 | TRBV20-1 | - | many | TGCAGTGCTAGAGCCGGCGGGGGGGGTTATGAAAAACTGTTTTTT | CSARAGGGGYEKLFF
TRBJ2-7 | TRBV6-1 | TRBD1 | few | TGTGCCATCAGTGAACGAGCAGGGGGTAGGTACGAGCAGTGCTTC | CAISERAGGRYEQCF
TRBJ1-5 | TRBV20-1 | TRBD1 | many | TGCAGTGCTTCGAGGGGGCTGGGACGTGGAGGGGATCAGCCCCAGCATTTT | CSASRGLGRGGDQPQHF
TRBJ2-5 | TRBV7-2 | TRBD2 | - | TGTGCCAGCAGACCGGCGACTAGCGGGTGGGAGACCCAGTACTTC | CASRPATSGWETQYF
TRBJ2-7 | TRBV11-2 | - | many | TGTGCCAGCAGCGAGGTCCGGGGTCCGATCGAGCAGTACTTC | CASSEVRGPIEQYF
TRBJ2-7 | TRBV16 | TRBD2 | many | TGTGCCAGCATCCCAGCACTAGCGGGACCCTACGAGCAGTACTTC | CASIPALAGPYEQYF
TRBJ2-1 | TRBV6-1 | TRBD2 | medium-sized | TGTGCCAGCAAGGAAGACAGGGCAGCGGGAGGGTACAATGAGCAGTTCTTC | CASKEDRAAGGYNEQFF
TRBJ2-7 | TRBV12-3/TRBV12-4 | - | - | TGTGCCAGCAGGTACACCTTAGGGACCTACGAGCAGTACTTC | CASRYTLGTYEQYF
TRBJ2-2 | TRBV20-1 | TRBD2 | - | TGCAGTGCTAGAGATGTTGCTAGCGGGAGGGACACCGGGGAGCTGTTTTTT | CSARDVASGRDTGELFF
TRBJ1-5 | TRBV6-1 | TRBD1 | few | TGTGCCAGCGGATTAGGGGGCGGACAGCCCCAGCATTTT | CASGLGGGQPQHF
TRBJ2-1 | TRBV12-5 | TRBD2 | - | TGTGCTAGTGGTTTGGCCCAGGGACTAGCGGGAGGTATTGAGCAGTTCTTC | CASGLAQGLAGGIEQFF
TRBJ2-7 | TRBV20-1 | TRBD2 | - | TGCAGTGCTAGAGTCCACCAGCGGGAGGGAACCGAGCAGTACTTC | CSARVHQREGTEQYF
TRBJ2-2 | TRBV20-1 | - | many | TGCAGTGCTCAAGGGGTGAACACCGGGGAGCTGTTTTTT | CSAQGVNTGELFF
TRBJ2-2 | TRBV6-1 | TRBD1 | few | TGTGCCAGCACGCGGTCACAGGGGCGTACCGGGGAGCTGTTTTTT | CASTRSQGRTGELFF
TRBJ1-1 | TRBV20-1 | - | many | TGCAGTGCTAATGCGGTGAACACTGAAGCTTTCTTT | CSANAVNTEAFF
TRBJ1-1 | TRBV20-1 | TRBD1 | many | TGCAGTGCCAGACAGGGATTGAACACTGAAGCTTTCTTT | CSARQGLNTEAFF
TRBJ2-7 | TRBV5-1 | - | many | TGCGCCAGCAGCTTGGATAGTTACTTAGTATACGAGCAGTACTTC | CASSLDSYLVYEQYF
TRBJ2-5 | TRBV5-1 | - | - | TGCGCCAGCAGCTTGGGTTTGCAAAACAGGGCAGAGACCCAGTACTTC | CASSLGLQNRAETQYF
TRBJ1-4 | TRBV27 | - | many | TGTGCCAGCAGTTTATTGGGCAGGGGCGAGTCTGAACTGTTTTTT | CASSLLGRGESELFF
TRBJ2-7 | TRBV6-1 | TRBD1 | - | TGTGCCAGCATCGTGACAGGGTACTACGAGCAGTACTTC | CASIVTGYYEQYF